This passage covers 16 T cell receptor beta chains from one sample sequenced in a study of Ad26.COV2.S vaccination and SARS-CoV-2 variants. The table came from immunoSEQ multiplex PCR; TCRdb's copy has only in-frame clones and leaves some out. The table records 300,000 to 400,000 clones, 80% to 90% of them present only once. Stated treatment: about 20 received Ad26.COV2.S at low or high dose, single or two shots; roughly five received placebo; per-sample allocation not given. Samples came from day 63 after the first vaccine or placebo injection. Sequencing used peripheral blood, obtained in a trial of Ad26.COV2.S vaccine versus placebo. The receptor set was obtained from a person between 18 and 60 years old who received the Ad26.COV2.S COVID-19 vaccine or a placebo.

The chain uses TRBV4-3 and TRBJ2-3; no reliable D call. This CDR3 spans 14 amino acids. V was trimmed by 0 bases and J by 5 bases, leaving 9 bases between them. From germline, CDR1 is LGHNA and CDR2 YSLEER. The CDR3 sequence: CASSQDNGLDTQYF. CDR3 nucleotides: TGCGCCAGCAGCCAAGACAACGGTCTAGATACGCAGTATTTT.

The chain links TRBV9 to TRBJ2-2; 8 bases fit TRBD2. CDR1 is SGDLS, CDR2 YYNGEE, per germline. The CDR3 has 16 amino acids. The trim removed 7 bases at V and 0 bases at J, leaving 8 bases unmatched. The CDR3 protein is CASCLREDANTGELFF. The CDR3 coding sequence is TGTGCCAGCTGTTTGCGGGAGGACGCGAACACCGGGGAGCTGTTTTTT.

This rearrangement joins TRBV29-1 to TRBJ2-2, with 8 positions matching TRBD2. The germline CDR1 and CDR2 sequences are SQVTM and ANQGSEA. The length of the CDR3 is 14 residues. V lost 6 bases and J lost 4; bases outside the gene matches: 7. The CDR3 loop is CSVGTGGGTGELFF. The DNA of the CDR3 is TGCAGCGTGGGGACCGGGGGGGGCACCGGGGAGCTGTTTTTT.

The chain employs TRBV19 and TRBJ2-7; 8 bases are shared with TRBD2. V was clipped by 3 bases and J by 3 bases; unmatched bases: 4. Germline CDR1 is LNHDA and CDR2 is SQIVND (reference sequence). The CDR3 totals 14 residues. The CDR3 loop is CASSIRAGGYEQYF. DNA for the CDR3: TGTGCCAGTAGTATCAGGGCGGGAGGCTACGAGCAGTACTTC. Supplemented by reference TRBV19 and TRBJ2-7, the full variable domain reads DGGITQSPKYLFRKEGQNVTLSCEQNLNHDAMYWYRQDPGQGLRLIYYSQIVNDFQKGDIAEGYSVSREKKESFPLTVTSAQKNPTAFYLCASSIRAGGYEQYFGPGTRLTVT.

This chain connects TRBV9 to TRBJ1-3; D is unclear. This CDR3 contains 16 residues. V was cut by 0 bases and J by 3 bases, with 13 bases left in between. Per the germline V gene, CDR1 is SGDLS and CDR2 is YYNGEE. CDR3 coding DNA: TGTGCCAGCAGCGTAGCTGGTACTTCTAGTGGAAACACCATATATTTT. Translating gives CASSVAGTSSGNTIYF.

This chain uses TRBV19 with TRBJ1-1; weak D call: TRBD1 (5 bases). Germline V CDR1 and CDR2: LNHDA, SQIVND (reference sequence). This CDR3 is built from 14 residues. Trimming cost V 7 bases and J 6 bases, with 18 bases left between them. The CDR3 here is CASTPRERDAEAFF. CDR3 nucleotide sequence: TGTGCCAGTACCCCTCGCGAAAGGGACGCTGAAGCTTTCTTT.

CDR3 nucleotide sequence: TGTGCCAGCAGTTTAAGTGGGGACAGGTCTAACTATGGCTACACCTTC. Amino acids: CASSLSGDRSNYGYTF. The chain employs TRBV28 and TRBJ1-2; 8 bases align to TRBD1. The V gene's germline CDR1 is MDHEN and CDR2 SYDVKM. V was clipped by 2 bases and J by 0 bases; unmatched bases: 5. This CDR3 contains 16 residues.

This sequence joins TRBV7-9 and TRBJ2-7, with D tentatively TRBD1 (5 bases). The CDR3 has 18 residues. From germline, CDR1 is SEHNR and CDR2 FQNEAQ (reference sequence). V dropped 5 bases and J dropped 5 bases, with 28 bases sitting between them. CDR3 sequence: CASSPVPLPVPGCDEQYF. CDR3 DNA: TGTGCCAGCAGCCCAGTCCCACTCCCTGTTCCAGGGTGCGACGAGCAGTACTTC.

This chain links TRBV29-1 with TRBJ1-1; D is perhaps TRBD1 (5 bases). Germline CDR1 and CDR2: SQVTM and ANQGSEA. The CDR3 is 14 amino acids. Trimming shortened V by 4 bases and J by 2 bases, and 14 bases separated the two germline ends. CDR3 DNA: TGCAGCGTTGTTATAACAGGTGCAAACACTGAAGCTTTCTTT. Protein: CSVVITGANTEAFF.

The J gene is TRBJ2-5, the V gene TRBV7-8, with 9 bases lining up with TRBD1. V was pared by 1 base and J by 4 bases, with 7 bases of the junction left unmatched. CDR1 and CDR2 (germline): SGHVS, FQNEAQ. The CDR3 spans 16 residues. The CDR3: CASSLGTGAVGETQYF. The CDR3 nucleotides read TGTGCCAGCAGCTTAGGGACAGGGGCTGTCGGAGAGACCCAGTACTTC.

The chain couples TRBV28 to TRBJ2-7, with D uncertain. The CDR3 has 11 residues. V shed 6 bases and J shed 3 bases, with 6 bases lying between them. Germline assignment: CDR1 MDHEN and CDR2 SYDVKM. CDR3 bases: TGTGCCAGCAGGAGAGACTACGAGCAGTACTTC. Its protein is CASRRDYEQYF.

The rearrangement joins TRBV5-6 to TRBJ2-7; no clear D. V lost 4 bases and J 1 base, leaving 6 bases between the germline ends. The CDR3 spans 12 residues. CDR1 and CDR2 (germline): SGHDT, YYEEEE. The CDR3 reads CASSLLSYEQYF. CDR3 nucleotides: TGTGCCAGCAGCCTCCTTTCCTACGAGCAGTACTTC.

J is TRBJ2-2 and V is TRBV2; D may be TRBD1 (6 bases). CDR1 is SNHLY and CDR2 is FYNNEI in the germline V gene. Trimming left V 7 bases short and J 4 bases short, with 13 bases between. The CDR3 contains 14 residues. This CDR3 reads CASNAGDITGELFF. The CDR3 DNA sequence: TGTGCCAGCAATGCAGGGGACATCACCGGGGAGCTGTTTTTT.

J is TRBJ1-5 and V is TRBV19; 7 positions agree with TRBD1. Trimming cost V 5 bases and J 6 bases; bases outside gene matches: 7. Germline CDR1 LNHDA, CDR2 SQIVND (reference sequence). This CDR3 spans 14 amino acids. DNA of the CDR3: TGTGCCAGTAGTGCTGACAGGGAATCTCAGCCCCAGCATTTT. Translating gives CASSADRESQPQHF.

This clone was counted a few times. The chain is built from TRBV27 and TRBJ2-7, with 7 bases matching TRBD1. The length of the CDR3 is 13 residues. The V gene end was trimmed by 4 bases and the J gene end by 3 bases; junction bases not matched to a gene: 3. Germline CDR1 MNHEY, CDR2 SMNVEV (reference sequence). The CDR3 region has the DNA TGTGCCAGCAGTTACAGGGGATTCTACGAGCAGTACTTC. It yields the protein CASSYRGFYEQYF.

V gene TRBV21-1 combines with J gene TRBJ1-2; the table gives TRBD1 as D, unverified against the DNA. TRBV21-1 is marked as a pseudogene. The length of the CDR3 is 15 residues. CDR3 in amino acids: CASNEQGASISGYTF. CDR3 in DNA: TGTGCCAGCAACGAACAGGGGGCTTCGATAAGTGGCTACACCTTC.